Listed below are T cell receptor beta chains from one sample, sequenced in a study of blood T cell repertoires in COVID-19. TCRdb's copy holds only in-frame clones and misses some; the assay was immunoSEQ multiplex PCR. Here the sample spans about 160,000 clones, over 70% being singletons. The sequencing sample was made of PBMCs or T cells enriched from blood (not recorded which). These receptors originate from a woman aged 40 to 50 with acute COVID-19. Each CDR3 is given with its conserved first and last residue. D genes are given only for firm matches. Expanded clones get a size class; other rows say once, few or many, or leave the size out.

d_gene	v_gene	j_gene	abundance	CDR3nt	CDR3aa
TRBD1	TRBV7-9	TRBJ1-2	NA	TGTGCCAGCAGCCCGCACTTCCTGGACAGGGGATACTATGGCTACACCTTC	CASSPHFLDRGYYGYTF
TRBD1	TRBV6-6	TRBJ1-2	NA	TGTGCCAGCAGTCCGTTAGACAGGGGGCATGGCTACACCTTC	CASSPLDRGHGYTF
NA	TRBV28	TRBJ1-1	NA	TGTGCCAGCAGTTTATCGGGGACTGAAGCTTTCTTT	CASSLSGTEAFF
NA	TRBV18	TRBJ1-2	NA	TGTGCCAGCTCACCACAGGGGGGGCGTGTTTACTATGGCTACACCTTC	CASSPQGGRVYYGYTF
NA	TRBV30	TRBJ2-3	NA	TGTGCCTGGAGTGTAAAGGCGGGTACGCAGTATTTT	CAWSVKAGTQYF
TRBD1	TRBV6-5	TRBJ2-4	NA	TGTGCCAGCAGTCTCCCGGGGACAGAGCTAAACATTCAGTACTTC	CASSLPGTELNIQYF
NA	TRBV19	TRBJ1-1	NA	TGTGCCAGTAGTATACCGGGACTAGGGAACACTGAAGCTTTCTTT	CASSIPGLGNTEAFF
NA	TRBV5-1	TRBJ2-2	NA	TGCGCCAGCAGCTTGGCTCGGACCGGGGAGCTGTTTTTT	CASSLARTGELFF
TRBD1	TRBV24-1	TRBJ2-5	NA	TGTGCCACCAGTGATTCCGCCCGACAGGGCAACATCCAAGAGACCCAGTACTTC	CATSDSARQGNIQETQYF
TRBD2	TRBV7-6	TRBJ2-3	NA	TGTGCCAGCAGCCCCTTAGGCGGGAGCCTTTCCGATACGCAGTATTTT	CASSPLGGSLSDTQYF
NA	TRBV5-1	TRBJ2-3	NA	TGCGCCAGCAGCTTAAGCGGGCTTAGCACAGATACGCAGTATTTT	CASSLSGLSTDTQYF
NA	TRBV6-1	TRBJ1-4	many	TGTGCCAGCAGTGAAGTATGGAGGACTAATGAAAAACTGTTTTTT	CASSEVWRTNEKLFF
TRBD1	TRBV5-1	TRBJ2-7	NA	TGCGCCAGCAGCTTCGGTCAGGGGGTCGAGCAGTACTTC	CASSFGQGVEQYF
TRBD1	TRBV10-3	TRBJ1-4	once	TGTGCCATCAGCACCGGCGACAGGGGGCGAAGGGAAAAACTGTTTTTT	CAISTGDRGRREKLFF
NA	TRBV6-5	TRBJ2-7	many	TGTGCCAGCAGGGGTATAACAGGGACCTTCTACGAGCAGTACTTC	CASRGITGTFYEQYF
TRBD1	TRBV19	TRBJ1-2	once	TGTGCCAGTAGTATCGAGAGGGGGCGGAGGGACGGCTACACCTTC	CASSIERGRRDGYTF
NA	TRBV21-1	TRBJ1-1	NA	TGTGCCAGCAGCAAAGCCCCGACTGAAGCTTTCTTT	CASSKAPTEAFF
TRBD2	TRBV9	TRBJ2-3	NA	TGTGCCAGCAGCGTGCTCGGCGGGAGGAGCGGGCCCGAGGATACGCAGTATTTT	CASSVLGGRSGPEDTQYF
NA	TRBV2	TRBJ1-1	once	TGTGCCAGCAGTGTCGGAGAGAACACTGAAGCTTTCTTT	CASSVGENTEAFF
NA	TRBV5-1	TRBJ1-5	NA	TGCGCCAGCAGCCCCGGACTCCGTAGCAATCAGCCCCAGCATTTT	CASSPGLRSNQPQHF
TRBD2	TRBV3-1/TRBV3-2	TRBJ2-1	many	TGTGCCAGCAGCCAAGAATGGAATGGGCGGGAGCGTTCGAATGAGCAGTTCTTC	CASSQEWNGRERSNEQFF
TRBD1	TRBV2	TRBJ2-7	NA	TGTGCCAGCAGGGGGGGACAGGGAATTAGTTACGAGCAGTACTTC	CASRGGQGISYEQYF
TRBD1	TRBV28	TRBJ1-2	NA	TGTGCCAGCAGTTTACGCCAAACCGGGACAGGGAACTATGGCTACACCTTC	CASSLRQTGTGNYGYTF
NA	TRBV7-2	TRBJ1-2	NA	TGTGCCAGCAGCTTAGCCGTCGATAGATACTATGGCTACACCTTC	CASSLAVDRYYGYTF
TRBD2	TRBV5-1	TRBJ2-3	NA	TGCGCCAGCAGGTTGGCTAGCGGGAGCGGGGATACGCAGTATTTT	CASRLASGSGDTQYF
TRBD1	TRBV6-1	TRBJ1-1	NA	TGTGCCAGCAGTGTATTACCGGGACAGGGTAACACTGAAGCTTTCTTT	CASSVLPGQGNTEAFF
NA	TRBV18	TRBJ2-6	NA	TGTGCCAGCTCACCATCCCTCTCTGGGGCCAACGTCCTGACTTTC	CASSPSLSGANVLTF
NA	TRBV11-3	TRBJ2-1	few	TGTGCCAGCAGCTTAGTAGGGACACTCAATGAGCAGTTCTTC	CASSLVGTLNEQFF
NA	TRBV30	TRBJ1-1	NA	TGTGCCTGGACCCCCGGATCAGGGGCTGAAGCTTTCTTT	CAWTPGSGAEAFF
NA	TRBV18	TRBJ1-1	NA	TGTGCCAGCTCACCCATTAGGGGCACTGAAGCTTTCTTT	CASSPIRGTEAFF
NA	TRBV25-1	TRBJ1-4	NA	TGTGCCAGCCGGGGGAATGAAAAACTGTTTTTT	CASRGNEKLFF
NA	TRBV24-1	TRBJ2-3	NA	TGTGCCACCAGTGCGGGTAACACAGATACGCAGTATTTT	CATSAGNTDTQYF
NA	TRBV7-9	TRBJ1-2	NA	TGTGCCAGCAGCCTAGCCGCAGGCGGGACCCACTATGGCTACACCTTC	CASSLAAGGTHYGYTF
TRBD2	TRBV19	TRBJ2-4	NA	TGTGCCAGTAAAGCGGGGGCAAAGGGGGGCATTCAGTACTTC	CASKAGAKGGIQYF
TRBD1	TRBV6-1	TRBJ1-3	NA	TGTGCCAGCAGTGAAAGTTCGGGACAGGGGTCCGGAAACACCATATATTTT	CASSESSGQGSGNTIYF
NA	TRBV7-8	TRBJ2-1	once	TGTGCCAGCAGCTCCCTCAGCGGGTCATACAATGAGCAGTTCTTC	CASSSLSGSYNEQFF
TRBD1	TRBV5-4	TRBJ1-2	NA	TGTGCCAGCAGCGTGGGACAGGGTGATGGTGGCTACACCTTC	CASSVGQGDGGYTF
TRBD1	TRBV5-1	TRBJ2-2	once	TGCGCCAGCAGCTGGCGGGACAGGGGGCGATTCGGGGAGCTGTTTTTT	CASSWRDRGRFGELFF
NA	TRBV30	TRBJ1-2	NA	TGTGCCTGGGCTTTGACATCTAACTATGGCTACACCTTC	CAWALTSNYGYTF
TRBD1	TRBV9	TRBJ2-2	once	TGTGCCAGCAGCGTAGGTCCTGGGACAGGGTTTAGCGGGGAGCTGTTTTTT	CASSVGPGTGFSGELFF
NA	TRBV18	TRBJ1-1	once	TGTGCCAGCTCACCGGACAGCATGAACACTGAAGCTTTCTTT	CASSPDSMNTEAFF
NA	TRBV19	TRBJ1-5	NA	TGTGCCAGTAGCCCCATCATCACAGGGAGCAATCAGCCCCAGCATTTT	CASSPIITGSNQPQHF
NA	TRBV5-6	TRBJ1-1	few	TGTGCCAGCAGCTTGGCGGACACTGAAGCTTTCTTT	CASSLADTEAFF
TRBD1	TRBV6-6	TRBJ2-7	NA	TGTGCCAGCAGTTATAACAGGGGGCTGTGGGAGCAGTACTTC	CASSYNRGLWEQYF
NA	TRBV5-1	TRBJ2-1	few	TGCGCCAGCAGCCTCCGGGCCCAGGGGTACTTAAGCTCCTACAATGAGCAGTTCTTC	CASSLRAQGYLSSYNEQFF
TRBD2	TRBV29-1	TRBJ2-3	NA	TGCAGCGTTGGACCGGCTAGCGGCCGCACAGATACGCAGTATTTT	CSVGPASGRTDTQYF
NA	TRBV14	TRBJ1-2	NA	TGTGCCAGCAGCCAAGGATCAGGGGACTATGGCTACACCTTC	CASSQGSGDYGYTF
TRBD2	TRBV4-2	TRBJ2-1	NA	TGTGCCAGCAGCCAGGGACTGCGGGAGGGTAATAACGAGCAGTTCTTC	CASSQGLREGNNEQFF
NA	TRBV29-1	TRBJ1-1	few	TGCAGCGTTGAGCGCGGATTAAACACTGAAGCTTTCTTT	CSVERGLNTEAFF
NA	TRBV11-3	TRBJ2-5	once	TGTGCCAGCAGCGCGGAAGGGCTAGCCGGGGAGACCCAGTACTTC	CASSAEGLAGETQYF